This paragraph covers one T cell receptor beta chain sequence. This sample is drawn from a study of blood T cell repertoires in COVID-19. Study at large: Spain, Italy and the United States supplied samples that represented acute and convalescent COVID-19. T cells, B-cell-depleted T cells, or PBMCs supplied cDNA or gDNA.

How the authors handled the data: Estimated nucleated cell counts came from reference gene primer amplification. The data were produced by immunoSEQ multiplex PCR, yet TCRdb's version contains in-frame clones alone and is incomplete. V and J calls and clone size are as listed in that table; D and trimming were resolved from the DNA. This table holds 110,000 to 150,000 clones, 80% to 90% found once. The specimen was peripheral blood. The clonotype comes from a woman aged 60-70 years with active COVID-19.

The CDR3: CAWSGGRGGNEQFF. DNA of the CDR3: TGTGCCTGGAGCGGGGGCAGGGGAGGGAATGAGCAGTTCTTC. The chain joins TRBV30 to TRBJ2-1; D might be TRBD2 (7 bases). Germline V gene lookup returns CDR1 GTSNPN and CDR2 SVGIG (reference sequence). Trimming cost V 3 bases and J 7 bases, with 16 bases left between them. This CDR3 comprises 14 residues.